This TCR beta chain is drawn from a study of T cells after yellow fever vaccination. This clonotype was counted at least ten times. Each CDR3 protein gets one entry after TCRdb re-called the 5' RACE reads with MiXCR. The sample consists of 250,000 to 300,000 distinct CDR3 sequences, around 4.9% of them appearing once. This CDR3 is 14 amino acids long. CDR1 and CDR2 (germline): WNHNN, SYGVQD (reference sequence). The germline V and J ends were trimmed by 6 bases and 2 bases, with 14 bases remaining between them. This TCR was recovered from a man in his late teens or twenties who received the YFV17D yellow fever vaccine. The input for sequencing was CD4+ T cells sorted from PBMCs, taken on the day of the yellow fever booster vaccination. The chain carries TRBV10-1 and TRBJ2-7; D gene uncertain. The CDR3 region is CASSPRGPPYEQYF. The CDR3 coding sequence is TGCGCCAGCAGCCCGAGAGGCCCCCCCTACGAGCAGTACTTC.